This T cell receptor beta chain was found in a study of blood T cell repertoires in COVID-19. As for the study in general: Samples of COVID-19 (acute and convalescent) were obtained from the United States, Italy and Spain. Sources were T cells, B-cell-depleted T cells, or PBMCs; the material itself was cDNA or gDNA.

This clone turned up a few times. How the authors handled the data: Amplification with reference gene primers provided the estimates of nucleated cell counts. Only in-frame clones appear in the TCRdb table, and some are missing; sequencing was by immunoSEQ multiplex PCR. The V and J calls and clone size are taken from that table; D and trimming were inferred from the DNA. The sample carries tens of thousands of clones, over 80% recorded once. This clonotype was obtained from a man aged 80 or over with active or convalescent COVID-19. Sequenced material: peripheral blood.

DNA for the CDR3: TGCGCCAGCAGCCAAGATCTTAGGCTTCCAGCGGGGGGGGGTGATAGGCAGTTCTTC. It yields the protein CASSQDLRLPAGGGDRQFF. The rearrangement uses TRBV4-1 and TRBJ2-1; TRBD2 matches at 10 bases. CDR3 length equals 19 residues. The germline V gene encodes CDR1 MGHRA and CDR2 YSYEKL. The junction had 20 bases not matched to a gene; V was cut back by 0 bases and J by 12 bases.